The T cell receptor beta chain described here comes from a study of shared clonotypes between healthy human individuals. Findings of the study overall: Deeper or shallower sequencing was expected to change how clonotypes are shared among donors. There were few donors, and this limited the genetic and exposure-history diversity represented. Several donors held around 5% of naive CD4 clonotypes in common.

Assay runs were performed at deep level. Generated by immunoSEQ multiplex PCR, the TCRdb table keeps only in-frame clones and is missing some. The repertoire consists of 1,400,000 or so clones, with less than 99% occurring once and the leading ten covering under 0.45%. The germline V and J ends were trimmed by 0 bases and 4 bases, with 9 bases remaining between them. This CDR3 has 14 residues. Germline-derived CDR1 and CDR2 are SNHLY and FYNNEI. Concerning this clone: The antigen remains undetermined.

The chain is built from TRBV2 and TRBJ1-2, with D uncertain. The clonotype originates from a man aged 30-40 years in good health. Sequenced: naive CD4+ T cells sorted from blood. Documented subset: CD45RA+ positively selected. As DNA, the CDR3 is TGTGCCAGCAGTGAAGCCAGAGAGATCTATGGCTACACCTTC. Amino acids: CASSEAREIYGYTF.